This is a list of T cell receptor beta chains from one sample in a study of T cell responses to AZD1222 COVID-19 vaccine. This table comes from immunoSEQ multiplex PCR, and its TCRdb copy is limited to in-frame clones, with some not included. The sample holds some 120,000 clones, less than 90% seen once. The sample was peripheral blood, taken on day 0 of AZD1222 vaccination. These receptors were taken from an adult in good health. The CDR3 runs from the conserved cysteine through the conserved F or W. Not every row has a clone size; where given, it reads once, few, many or a size class.

TRBV19	.	TRBJ1-2	CASKSVGRGYTF
TRBV27	.	TRBJ2-6	CASSSTLSGANVLTF
TRBV2	.	TRBJ1-3	CATNRGNTIYF
TRBV2	.	TRBJ1-5	CASSGTEYSNQPQHF
TRBV28	.	TRBJ2-7	CASRRSGRAYEQYF
TRBV2	few	TRBJ1-2	CASGQGRYGYTF
TRBV5-1	.	TRBJ2-7	CASGQWTDSYEQYF
TRBV13	.	TRBJ1-5	CASSLGTGQYSNQPQHF
TRBV4-1	.	TRBJ2-7	CASSATQGERHF
TRBV30	few	TRBJ1-2	CAWKTGEGYTF
TRBV2	.	TRBJ1-2	CAGNKGLSAGYTF
TRBV12-3/TRBV12-4	.	TRBJ1-2	CASRAYGYTF
TRBV7-9	.	TRBJ2-3	CASSLIQGHTDTQYF
TRBV28	.	TRBJ1-4	CATKGAGEKLFF
TRBV14	.	TRBJ1-1	CASSPRQGGNTEAFF
TRBV5-6	once	TRBJ1-2	CASSLGLGYNGYTF
TRBV25-1	.	TRBJ2-3	CASSEGLAGWDTQYF
TRBV28	.	TRBJ2-1	CASSLLYYNEQFF
TRBV5-1	.	TRBJ2-7	CASSDRGLSYEQYF
TRBV3-1/TRBV3-2	.	TRBJ1-5	CASSQEGQANQPQHF
TRBV12-3/TRBV12-4	.	TRBJ1-2	CASSPGTGRYTF
TRBV18	.	TRBJ1-5	CASSPEGNQPQHF
TRBV7-3	.	TRBJ2-6	CASSLTGGGANVLTF
TRBV18	.	TRBJ2-3	CASSPGHTRTDTQYF
TRBV29-1	.	TRBJ1-4	CSVARQGGEKLFF
TRBV6-5	once	TRBJ2-5	CASSKTSSETQYF
TRBV5-8	.	TRBJ2-5	CASSLTGAQETQYF
TRBV24-1	once	TRBJ2-7	CATMAGEYDEQYF
TRBV5-8	.	TRBJ2-7	CASDRFDLEQYF
TRBV28	.	TRBJ1-1	CASSLGVKTDTEAFF
TRBV11-3	.	TRBJ2-7	CASSLEKGTGTYEQYF
TRBV29-1	.	TRBJ2-7	CSVRDLPYEQYF
TRBV6-5	.	TRBJ1-2	CASRPGGAAYGYTF
TRBV10-3	.	TRBJ2-1	CAIRGGPEQFF
TRBV30	.	TRBJ2-5	CAWSMGGSQETQYF
TRBV7-9	few	TRBJ2-7	CASSTNTYEQYF
TRBV19	.	TRBJ1-6	CASSISADSPNSPLHF
TRBV15	.	TRBJ2-2	CATSRDPPLTAGELFF
TRBV27	.	TRBJ1-2	CASSPLPTGTPNYGYTF
TRBV28	once	TRBJ1-2	CASSLTQGTYGYTF
TRBV5-1	.	TRBJ1-3	CASSLDEGRSGNTIYF
TRBV5-4	.	TRBJ1-4	CASSSWTDEKLFF
TRBV30	.	TRBJ1-6	CAWIAEEGFNSPLHF
TRBV3-1/TRBV3-2	few	TRBJ2-7	CASSHTGTSPYEQYF
TRBV19	.	TRBJ1-5	CASSITHSNQPQHF
TRBV27	.	TRBJ2-7	CASSLSASGRKDEQYF
TRBV4-2	.	TRBJ2-7	CASSQAAGLAGGNEQYF